The 5 T cell receptor beta chains below come from one sample, sequenced in a study of neurological immune-mediated disorders. TCRdb processed the 5' RACE reads anew with MiXCR; each CDR3 protein has one entry. The table records more than 50,000 distinct CDR3 sequences, roughly 4% of them present only once. Source material: PBMCs. All receptors derive from a woman in her fifties or sixties with multiple sclerosis.

This clonotype has ten or more counts. The J gene is TRBJ2-1, the V gene TRBV2; 10 bases line up with TRBD2. Germline lookup yields CDR1 SNHLY and CDR2 FYNNEI. The CDR3 totals 15 residues. The V segment lost 2 bases and the J segment 3 bases; nucleotides outside the gene matches: 1. CDR3 in amino acids: CASSELAGVYNEQFF. CDR3 nucleotides: TGTGCCAGCAGTGAACTAGCGGGAGTCTACAATGAGCAGTTCTTC.

This clonotype was counted many times. CDR3 region: CSAQRLTGELFF. CDR3 DNA: TGCAGTGCTCAGCGGCTCACCGGGGAGCTGTTTTTT. The chain recombines TRBV20-1 with TRBJ2-2; TRBD2 might be the D (5 bases). The CDR3 is 12 amino acids. Germline CDR1 reads DFQATT; CDR2 reads SNEGSKA (reference sequence). Between the trimmed V and J ends, which lost 5 bases and 4 bases, there was a span of 8 bases.

This clonotype was seen repeatedly, ten times or more. This chain connects TRBV20-1 to TRBJ1-1; weak D call: TRBD1 (6 bases). Germline V gene lookup returns CDR1 DFQATT and CDR2 SNEGSKA (reference sequence). V shed 4 bases and J shed 3 bases, with 9 bases lying between them. CDR3 length equals 12 residues. Here the CDR3 reads CSAMDRDTEAFF. The CDR3 DNA is TGCAGTGCTATGGACAGAGACACTGAAGCTTTCTTT.

The J gene is TRBJ1-5, the V gene TRBV20-1, with unresolved D. The CDR3 runs 15 residues. The germline gives CDR1 DFQATT, CDR2 SNEGSKA (reference sequence). Trimming removed 0 bases at V and 0 bases at J, with 9 bases between. The CDR3 sequence: CSARDARYSNQPQHF. The CDR3 DNA reads TGCAGTGCTAGAGATGCTAGGTATAGCAATCAGCCCCAGCATTTT.

Ten or more counts support this clonotype. This rearrangement joins TRBV5-1 to TRBJ2-3; tentatively, D is TRBD1 (6 bases). The CDR3 extends over 13 amino acids. In germline, CDR1 is SGHRS, CDR2 YFSETQ. V lost 4 bases and J 3 bases, leaving 9 bases between the germline ends. CDR3 in amino acids: CASSPDRTDTQYF. The CDR3 nucleotides are TGCGCCAGCAGCCCTGACAGGACAGATACGCAGTATTTT.